This entry features one TCR beta chain sequence. This record comes from a study of shared clonotypes between healthy human individuals. Whole-study context: CD4 naive and memory got three plates each, CD8 naive two, CD8 memory one.

Naive CD8 cells, CD45RO-negative and positively selected for CCR7, excluded terminally differentiated effector memory CD45RA+ cells. Genomic DNA of each subset was evenly split across several immunoSEQ plates. The protocol was immunoSEQ multiplex PCR, while the TCRdb copy is restricted to in-frame clones and leaves out a portion. The sample yields roughly 2.1 million clones, 90% to 95% seen once. The CDR3 has 13 amino acids. With 0 bases removed from V and 9 bases from J, the gap between germline ends came to 9 bases. Germline V gene lookup returns CDR1 SNHLY and CDR2 FYNNEI. The genes are TRBV2 and TRBJ2-1; TRBD2 is a possible D gene (6 bases). Sequencing was done on a sample of naive CD8+ T cells from PBMCs. The sequence was obtained from a young man in good health. Some clones in this sample may be carry-over from other donors' samples. Written as DNA, the CDR3 is TGTGCCAGCAGTGAAGCGCGGGGAGCTGAGCAGTTCTTC. Amino acids: CASSEARGAEQFF.